This entry concerns a single T cell receptor beta chain. In its sample, this clonotype was seen many times. Its antigen has not been determined. The record has no base qualities; no much larger clone is one base away. The source of the sample is a study of molecular identifiers for immune sequencing clone quantification (dated by TCRdb to the late 2010s). A note on the overall study: In a replicate experiment, RNA from roughly 18,000 or 92,000 naive CD8 T cells was split into five aliquots, four of which were sequenced. This methods study benchmarked molecular-identifier clustering-based TCR repertoire sequencing (MIDCIRS) and TCR RNA copy counting, using CD8 T cells to do so.

Libraries of naive CD8 T cells were built from about 19,000 to 1,100,000 sorted cells, with 10%, 30% or 50% of the purified RNA used. Naive CD8 T cells, defined as CD8+CD4-CCR7+CD45RA+, were FACS-sorted into RLT Plus buffer on a BD FACSAria II. Around 10 TCR copies' worth of Jurkat RNA were spiked into roughly 17,000-1,100,000 naive CD8 T cell samples to test detection sensitivity. Enrichment of CD8 T cells was done with RosetteSep CD8+ T Cell Enrichment Cocktail plus Ficoll-Paque, and ACK red cell lysis came afterward. Spanning cysteine to phenylalanine, the CDR3 consists of 17 amino acids. The entry retains the CDR3 DNA only, 51 bases that are in frame from base 1. Based on the germline V gene (reference sequence), the CDR1 and CDR2 sequences are SGHNT and YYREEE. Trimming takes 4 bases off V and 3 bases off J; junction bases not matched to a gene: 14. Overall study outcomes, separate from this receptor: The naive libraries included spiked-in Jurkat TCR RNA (10 copies' worth), and this Jurkat TCR RNA is not part of the donor repertoire. When barcode sub-clustering was not used, chimeric consensus sequences inflated TCR diversity, with chimeras reaching as high as 47%. The sizes of highly expanded clones could end up underestimated when identical TCR molecules share a barcode. Spiked-in Jurkat TCR RNA equal to a single cell's worth was reported to be detectable even within 1,200,000 naive CD8 T cells. Clones above 20 RNA copies held over 98% of molecules in CMV-specific effector cells but under 1% in naive cells. Approximately 3.3 recovered TCR RNA copies per cell were obtained by modeling, versus roughly 9.7 by digital PCR, implying a capture efficiency of about 30%.

Libraries were made using PCR. TCRdb lists the instrument as Illumina HiSeq 4000. Preparation of bulk TCR libraries followed a previously described approach, with the TCR primers listed in Table S5. Purification of total RNA was performed with the Qiagen AllPrep DNA/RNA kit. Before any analysis, reads coming from multiple sequencing runs of the same library were combined into one pool. From the authors' description of their analysis: Only reads with exact TCR constant sequence were kept, trimmed to 150 nt, and grouped by their 12-nt molecular barcodes. Reads inside each barcode group were sub-clustered using a 15% Levenshtein threshold, and a quality-weighted consensus sequence was constructed for each RNA molecule. Non-functional sequences were excluded, and lower-count sequences lying one edit away from another sequence were also excluded. Based on a fit of two negative binomial distributions, barcode sub-clusters having less than 20% of the maximum read count were discarded. Clones were called with MiXCR by TCRdb after fastp trimmed the public reads at Q25, and only in-frame beta chains were retained. For every CDR3 protein sequence, its rows merge into one entry that carries the most common genes and DNA. The V and J calls and clone size come from TCRdb's table, not from the authors' own analysis. Recorded for this sample are tens of thousands of distinct CDR3 sequences; approximately 18% of them occurred a single time. The ten largest clonotypes hold 1.5% of the sample.

The source of this sequence is a human donor in good health. Some libraries in this study had Jurkat cell RNA spiked in. Sequences were obtained from naive CD8+ T cells from blood, with Jurkat cell RNA spiked in. The cell subset or site label, read with the paper, signifies: FACS-sorted CD8+CD4-CCR7+CD45RA+ naive T cells. This chain is built from TRBV5-4 and TRBJ2-7, and 9 bases in between align with TRBD2. The CDR3 has the sequence CASSPKVGGGRVYEQYF. The sequence in DNA is TGTGCCAGCAGCCCAAAGGTCGGTGGCGGGAGGGTCTACGAGCAGTACTTC.